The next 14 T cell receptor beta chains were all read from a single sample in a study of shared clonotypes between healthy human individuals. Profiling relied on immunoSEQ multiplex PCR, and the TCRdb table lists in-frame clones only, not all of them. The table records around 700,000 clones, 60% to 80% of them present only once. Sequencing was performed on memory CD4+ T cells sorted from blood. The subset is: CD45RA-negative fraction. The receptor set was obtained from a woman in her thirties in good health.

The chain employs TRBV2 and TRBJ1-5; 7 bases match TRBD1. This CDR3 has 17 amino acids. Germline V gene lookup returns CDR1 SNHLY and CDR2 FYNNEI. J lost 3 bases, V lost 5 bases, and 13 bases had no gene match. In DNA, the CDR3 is TGTGCCAGCAGTAACCCCGGGGGAGGGGGCGCCAATCAGCCCCAGCATTTT. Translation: CASSNPGGGGANQPQHF.

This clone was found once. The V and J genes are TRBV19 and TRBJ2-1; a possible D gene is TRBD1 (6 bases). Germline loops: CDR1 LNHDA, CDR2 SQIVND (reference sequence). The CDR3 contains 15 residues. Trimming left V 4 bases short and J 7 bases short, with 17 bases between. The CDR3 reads CASSNPLQGRNEQFF. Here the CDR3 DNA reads TGTGCCAGTAGTAACCCCCTCCAGGGGCGGAATGAGCAGTTCTTC.

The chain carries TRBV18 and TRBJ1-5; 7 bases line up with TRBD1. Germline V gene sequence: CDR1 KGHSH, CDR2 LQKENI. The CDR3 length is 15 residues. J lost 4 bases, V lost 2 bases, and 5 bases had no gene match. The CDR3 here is CASSPATGMNQPQHF. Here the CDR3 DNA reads TGTGCCAGCTCACCAGCGACAGGGATGAATCAGCCCCAGCATTTT.

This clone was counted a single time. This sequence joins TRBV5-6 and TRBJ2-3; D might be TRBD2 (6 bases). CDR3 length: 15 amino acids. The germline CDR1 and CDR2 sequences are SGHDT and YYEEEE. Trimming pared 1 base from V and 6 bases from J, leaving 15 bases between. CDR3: CASSLYGSEADTQYF. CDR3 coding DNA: TGTGCCAGCAGCTTGTACGGGAGTGAGGCGGATACGCAGTATTTT.

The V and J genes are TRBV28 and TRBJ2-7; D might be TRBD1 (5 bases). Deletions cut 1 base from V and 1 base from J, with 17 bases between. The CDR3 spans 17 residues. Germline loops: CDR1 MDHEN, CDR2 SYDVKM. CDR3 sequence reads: CASSLFGAGQRSYEQYF. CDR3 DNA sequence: TGTGCCAGCAGTTTATTCGGTGCCGGACAAAGATCCTACGAGCAGTACTTC.

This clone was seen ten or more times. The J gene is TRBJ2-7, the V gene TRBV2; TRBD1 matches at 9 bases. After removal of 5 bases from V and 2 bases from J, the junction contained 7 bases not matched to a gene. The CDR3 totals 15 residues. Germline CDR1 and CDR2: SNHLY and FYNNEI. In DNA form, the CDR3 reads TGTGCCAGCAGTCAGACAGGGGGTAAAACCTACGAGCAGTACTTC. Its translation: CASSQTGGKTYEQYF.

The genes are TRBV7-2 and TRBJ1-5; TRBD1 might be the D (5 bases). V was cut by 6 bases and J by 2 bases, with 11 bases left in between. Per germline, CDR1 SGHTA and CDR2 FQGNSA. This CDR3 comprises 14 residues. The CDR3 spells CASRAGLRNQPQHF. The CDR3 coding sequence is TGTGCCAGCAGGGCGGGGCTTCGCAATCAGCCCCAGCATTTT.

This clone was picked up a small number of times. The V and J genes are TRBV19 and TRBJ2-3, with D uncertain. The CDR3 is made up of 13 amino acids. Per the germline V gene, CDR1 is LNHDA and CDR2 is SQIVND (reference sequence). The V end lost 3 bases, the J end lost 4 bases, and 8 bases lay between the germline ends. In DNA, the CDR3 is TGTGCCAGTAGTATTAAATTTGCAGATACGCAGTATTTT. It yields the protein CASSIKFADTQYF.

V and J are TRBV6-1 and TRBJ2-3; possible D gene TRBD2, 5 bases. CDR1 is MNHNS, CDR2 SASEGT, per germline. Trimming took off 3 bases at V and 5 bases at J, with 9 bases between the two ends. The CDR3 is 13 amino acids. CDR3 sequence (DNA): TGTGCCAGCAGTGAGGACTTGGAAGATACGCAGTATTTT. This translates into CASSEDLEDTQYF.

In nucleotides, the CDR3 is TGTGCCAGCAGCCTCGGTTTTAGCGGAGAGCGTCGTGGGTTCTTC. Translated: CASSLGFSGERRGFF. This sequence joins TRBV7-9 and TRBJ2-1, with TRBD2 as a possible D gene (6 bases). Germline values: CDR1 SEHNR, CDR2 FQNEAQ (reference sequence). V was shortened by 5 bases and J by 15 bases, with 26 bases between the two germline ends. This CDR3 contains 15 residues.

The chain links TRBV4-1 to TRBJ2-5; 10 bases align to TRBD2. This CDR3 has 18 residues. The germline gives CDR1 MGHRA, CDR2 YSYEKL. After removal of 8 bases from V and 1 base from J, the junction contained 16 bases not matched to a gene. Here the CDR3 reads CASSTGRLAGASQETQYF. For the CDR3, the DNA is TGCGCCAGCTCAACGGGGAGACTAGCGGGCGCCTCCCAAGAGACCCAGTACTTC.

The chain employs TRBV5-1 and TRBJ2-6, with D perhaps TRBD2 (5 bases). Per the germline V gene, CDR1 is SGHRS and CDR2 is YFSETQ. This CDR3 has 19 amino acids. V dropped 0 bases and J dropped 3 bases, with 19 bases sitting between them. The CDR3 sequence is CASSLGRKGLEFGANVLTF. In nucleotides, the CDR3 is TGCGCCAGCAGCTTGGGGAGGAAGGGCTTGGAGTTTGGGGCCAACGTCCTGACTTTC. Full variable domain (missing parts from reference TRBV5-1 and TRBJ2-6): KAGVTQTPRYLIKTRGQQVTLSCSPISGHRSVSWYQQTPGQGLQFLFEYFSETQRNKGNFPGRFSGRQFSNSRSEMNVSTLELGDSALYLCASSLGRKGLEFGANVLTFGAGSRLTVL.

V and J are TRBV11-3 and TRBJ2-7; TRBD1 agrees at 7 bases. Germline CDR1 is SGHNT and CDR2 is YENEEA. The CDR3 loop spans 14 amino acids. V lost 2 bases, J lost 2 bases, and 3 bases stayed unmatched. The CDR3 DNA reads TGTGCCAGCAGCTTACATACAGGGGCCTACGAGCAGTACTTC. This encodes CASSLHTGAYEQYF.

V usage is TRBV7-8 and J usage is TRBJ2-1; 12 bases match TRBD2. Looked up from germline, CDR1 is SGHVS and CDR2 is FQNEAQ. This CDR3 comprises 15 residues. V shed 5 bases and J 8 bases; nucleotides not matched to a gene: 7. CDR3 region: CASSQLAGGVYEQFF. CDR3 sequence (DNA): TGTGCCAGCAGCCAACTAGCGGGAGGTGTCTATGAGCAGTTCTTC.